This T cell receptor (beta chain) was recovered during a study of cytomegalovirus exposure and HLA in healthy donors. PCR used 60 Vbeta primers and 13 Jbeta primers. TCRdb's table, derived via immunoSEQ multiplex PCR, lists solely in-frame clones and lacks some. The sample features over 50,000 clones, with around 10% in its top ten. Germline V gene data show CDR1 as MNHEY and CDR2 as SVGAGI. The CDR3 is made up of 15 amino acids. Trimming stripped 5 bases from V and 6 bases from J, with 19 bases between. The source of this sequence is a man between 50 and 59 years old in good health and CMV-seropositive. The sequencing sample was made of PBMCs. The chain is built from TRBV6-5 and TRBJ1-1, with a weak D call TRBD1 (5 bases). CDR3 bases: TGTGCCAGCAGTGGCCCGGGACTCTTGGGGCCTGAAGCTTTCTTT. It translates to CASSGPGLLGPEAFF.